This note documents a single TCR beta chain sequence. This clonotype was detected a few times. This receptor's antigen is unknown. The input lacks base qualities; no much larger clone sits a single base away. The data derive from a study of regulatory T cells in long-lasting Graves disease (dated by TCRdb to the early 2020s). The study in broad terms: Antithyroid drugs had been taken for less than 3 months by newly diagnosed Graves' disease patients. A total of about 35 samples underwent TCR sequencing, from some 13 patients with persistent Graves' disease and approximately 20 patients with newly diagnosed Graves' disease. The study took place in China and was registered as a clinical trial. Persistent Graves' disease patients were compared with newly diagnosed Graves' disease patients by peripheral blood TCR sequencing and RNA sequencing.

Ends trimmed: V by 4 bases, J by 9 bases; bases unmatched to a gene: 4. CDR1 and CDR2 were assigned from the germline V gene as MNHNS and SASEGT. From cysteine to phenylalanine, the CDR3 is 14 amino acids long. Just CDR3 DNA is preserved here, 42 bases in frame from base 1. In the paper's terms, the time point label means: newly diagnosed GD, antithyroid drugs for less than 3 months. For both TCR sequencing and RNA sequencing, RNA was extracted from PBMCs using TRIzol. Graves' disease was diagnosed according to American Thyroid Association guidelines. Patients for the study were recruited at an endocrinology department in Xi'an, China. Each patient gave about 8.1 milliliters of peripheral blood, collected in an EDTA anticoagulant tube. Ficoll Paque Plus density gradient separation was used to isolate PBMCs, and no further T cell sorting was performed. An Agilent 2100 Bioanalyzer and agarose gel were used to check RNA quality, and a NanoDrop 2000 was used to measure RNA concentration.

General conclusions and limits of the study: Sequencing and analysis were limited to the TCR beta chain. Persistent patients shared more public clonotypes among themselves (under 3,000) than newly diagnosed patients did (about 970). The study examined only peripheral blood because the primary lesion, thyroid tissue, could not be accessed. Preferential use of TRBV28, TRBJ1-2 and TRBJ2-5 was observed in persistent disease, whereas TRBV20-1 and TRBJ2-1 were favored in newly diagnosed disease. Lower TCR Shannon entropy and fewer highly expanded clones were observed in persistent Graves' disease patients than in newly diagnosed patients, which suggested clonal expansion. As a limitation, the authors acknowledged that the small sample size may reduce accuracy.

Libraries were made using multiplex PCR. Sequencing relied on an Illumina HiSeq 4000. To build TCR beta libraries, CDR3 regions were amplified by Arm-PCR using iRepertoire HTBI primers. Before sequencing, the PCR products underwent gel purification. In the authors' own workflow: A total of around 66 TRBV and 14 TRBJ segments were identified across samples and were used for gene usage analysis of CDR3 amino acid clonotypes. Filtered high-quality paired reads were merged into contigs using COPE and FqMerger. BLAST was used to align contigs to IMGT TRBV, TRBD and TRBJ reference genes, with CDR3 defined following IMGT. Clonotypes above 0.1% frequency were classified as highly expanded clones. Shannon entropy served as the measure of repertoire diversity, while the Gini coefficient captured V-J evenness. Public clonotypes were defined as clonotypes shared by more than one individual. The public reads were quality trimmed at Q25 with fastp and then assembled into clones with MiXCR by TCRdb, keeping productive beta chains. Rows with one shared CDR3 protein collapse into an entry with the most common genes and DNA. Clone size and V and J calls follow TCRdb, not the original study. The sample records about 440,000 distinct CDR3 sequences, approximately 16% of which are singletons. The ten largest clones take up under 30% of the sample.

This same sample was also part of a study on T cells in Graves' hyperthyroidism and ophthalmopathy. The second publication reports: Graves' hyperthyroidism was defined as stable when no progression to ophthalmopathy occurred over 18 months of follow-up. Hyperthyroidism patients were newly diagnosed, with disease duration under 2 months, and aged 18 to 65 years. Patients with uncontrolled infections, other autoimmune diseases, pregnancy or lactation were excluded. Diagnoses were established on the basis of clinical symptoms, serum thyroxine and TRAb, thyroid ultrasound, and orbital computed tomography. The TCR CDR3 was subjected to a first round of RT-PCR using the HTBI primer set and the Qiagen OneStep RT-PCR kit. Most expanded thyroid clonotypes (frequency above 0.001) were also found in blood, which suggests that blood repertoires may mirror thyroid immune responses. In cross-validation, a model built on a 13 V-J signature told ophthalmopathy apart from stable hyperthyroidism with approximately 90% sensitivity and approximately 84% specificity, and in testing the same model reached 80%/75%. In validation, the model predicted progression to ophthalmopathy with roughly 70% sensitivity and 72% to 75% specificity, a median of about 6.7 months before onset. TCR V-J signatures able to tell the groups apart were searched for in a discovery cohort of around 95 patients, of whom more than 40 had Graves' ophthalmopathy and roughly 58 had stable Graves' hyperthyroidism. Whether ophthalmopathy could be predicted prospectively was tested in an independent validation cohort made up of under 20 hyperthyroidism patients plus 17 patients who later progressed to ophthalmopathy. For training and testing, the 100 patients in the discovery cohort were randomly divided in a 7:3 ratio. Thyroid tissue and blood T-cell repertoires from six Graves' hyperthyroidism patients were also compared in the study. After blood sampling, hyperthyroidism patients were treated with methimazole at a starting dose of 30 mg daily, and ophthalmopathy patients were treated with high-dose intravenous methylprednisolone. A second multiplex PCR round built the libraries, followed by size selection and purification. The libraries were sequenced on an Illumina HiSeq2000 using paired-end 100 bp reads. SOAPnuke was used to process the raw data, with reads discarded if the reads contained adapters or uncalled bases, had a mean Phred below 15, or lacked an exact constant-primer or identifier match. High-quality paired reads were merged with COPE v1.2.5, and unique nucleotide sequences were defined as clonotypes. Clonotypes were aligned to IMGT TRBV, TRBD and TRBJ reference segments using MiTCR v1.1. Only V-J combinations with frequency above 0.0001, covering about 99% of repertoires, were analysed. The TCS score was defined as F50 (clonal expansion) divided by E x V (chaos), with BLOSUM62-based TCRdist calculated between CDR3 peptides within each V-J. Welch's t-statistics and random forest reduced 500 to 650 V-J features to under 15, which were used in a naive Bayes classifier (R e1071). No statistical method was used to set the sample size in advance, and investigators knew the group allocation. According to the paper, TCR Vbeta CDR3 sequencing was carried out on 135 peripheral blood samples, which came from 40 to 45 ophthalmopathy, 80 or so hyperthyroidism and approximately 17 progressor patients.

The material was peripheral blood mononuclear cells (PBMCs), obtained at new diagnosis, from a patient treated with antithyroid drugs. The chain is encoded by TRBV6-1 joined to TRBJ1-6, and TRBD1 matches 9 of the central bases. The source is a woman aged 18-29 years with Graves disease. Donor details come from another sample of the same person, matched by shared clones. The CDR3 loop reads CASSGTGDFSPLHF. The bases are TGTGCCAGCAGTGGGACAGGGGATTTTTCACCCCTCCACTTT.